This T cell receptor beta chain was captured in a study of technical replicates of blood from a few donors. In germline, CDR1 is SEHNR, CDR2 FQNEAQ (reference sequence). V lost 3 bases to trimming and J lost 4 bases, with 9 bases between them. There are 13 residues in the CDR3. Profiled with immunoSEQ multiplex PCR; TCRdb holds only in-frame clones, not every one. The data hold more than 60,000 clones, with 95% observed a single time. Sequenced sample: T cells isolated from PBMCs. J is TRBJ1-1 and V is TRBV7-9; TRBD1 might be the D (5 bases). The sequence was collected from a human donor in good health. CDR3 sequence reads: CASSFRGGTEAFF. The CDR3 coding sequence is TGTGCCAGCAGCTTCCGGGGGGGCACTGAAGCTTTCTTT. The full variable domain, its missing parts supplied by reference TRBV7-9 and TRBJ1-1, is DTGVSQNPRHKITKRGQNVTFRCDPISEHNRLYWYRQTLGQGPEFLTYFQNEAQLEKSRLLSDRFSAERPKGSFSTLEIQRTEQGDSAMYLCASSFRGGTEAFFGQGTRLTVV.